A selection of T cell receptor beta chains follows, all from one sample in a study of blood T cell repertoires in COVID-19. Measured with immunoSEQ multiplex PCR; TCRdb has only the in-frame clones, and not every one. The sample lists 250,000 or so clones, approximately 80% seen once, with approximately 1.8% in the top ten. Sequenced: PBMCs or T cells enriched from blood (not recorded which). These receptors all stem from a man aged 55 to 69 who had recovered from COVID-19. The CDR3 runs from the conserved cysteine through the conserved F or W. The order of the fields is clone size, V gene, D gene, J gene, CDR3 DNA, CDR3 protein. The D gene is left open where the match is weak. Rows may omit the clone size; those that give it use once, few, many or a size class.

abundance: NA
v_gene: TRBV3-1/TRBV3-2
d_gene: NA
j_gene: TRBJ2-5
CDR3nt: TGTGCCAGCAGCCAATTTAATGTGCGGACCCAGTACTTC
CDR3aa: CASSQFNVRTQYF

abundance: NA
v_gene: TRBV30
d_gene: TRBD2
j_gene: TRBJ2-7
CDR3nt: TGTGCCTGGAGTGTAGCGACTAGCGGGGGGGAAGAGCAGTACTTC
CDR3aa: CAWSVATSGGEEQYF

abundance: NA
v_gene: TRBV18
d_gene: NA
j_gene: TRBJ2-2
CDR3nt: TGTGCCAGCTCAGCCCCCCGCCCGGGAAGCACCGGGGAGCTGTTTTTT
CDR3aa: CASSAPRPGSTGELFF

abundance: NA
v_gene: TRBV9
d_gene: TRBD1
j_gene: TRBJ2-7
CDR3nt: TGTGCCAGCAGCGCCCGGGACAGGTCAAGGGGCTCCTACGAGCAGTACTTC
CDR3aa: CASSARDRSRGSYEQYF

abundance: NA
v_gene: TRBV27
d_gene: TRBD2
j_gene: TRBJ2-3
CDR3nt: TGTGCCAGCAGTTTGTATCGGACTGCTAGCGGGCGCACAGATACGCAGTATTTT
CDR3aa: CASSLYRTASGRTDTQYF

abundance: NA
v_gene: TRBV18
d_gene: TRBD1
j_gene: TRBJ2-1
CDR3nt: TGTGCCAGCTCACCTTGGACAGGGAATTACAATGAGCAGTTCTTC
CDR3aa: CASSPWTGNYNEQFF

abundance: NA
v_gene: TRBV6-4
d_gene: TRBD2
j_gene: TRBJ2-1
CDR3nt: TGTGCCAGCAGTGAGAATTGGCTAGCGGGGCAGAATGAGCAGTTCTTC
CDR3aa: CASSENWLAGQNEQFF

abundance: NA
v_gene: TRBV15
d_gene: NA
j_gene: TRBJ1-2
CDR3nt: TGTGCCACCAGCAGAGGTCAGGATGACTATGGCTACACCTTC
CDR3aa: CATSRGQDDYGYTF

abundance: NA
v_gene: TRBV14
d_gene: NA
j_gene: TRBJ1-1
CDR3nt: TGTGCCAGCAGCCCGCACCTCACCGGGGGGACTGAAGCTTTCTTT
CDR3aa: CASSPHLTGGTEAFF

abundance: NA
v_gene: TRBV11-2
d_gene: TRBD2
j_gene: TRBJ2-1
CDR3nt: TGTGCCAGCAGCCGGACTAGTCTCAATGAGCAGTTCTTC
CDR3aa: CASSRTSLNEQFF

abundance: NA
v_gene: TRBV7-9
d_gene: NA
j_gene: TRBJ1-1
CDR3nt: TGTGCCAGCAGCTTGGGCTTGGAGAACACTGAAGCTTTCTTT
CDR3aa: CASSLGLENTEAFF

abundance: NA
v_gene: TRBV9
d_gene: NA
j_gene: TRBJ2-5
CDR3nt: TGTGCCAGCAGCGTAGTAGGAACAGGGGAGACCCAGTACTTC
CDR3aa: CASSVVGTGETQYF

abundance: NA
v_gene: TRBV5-1
d_gene: TRBD1
j_gene: TRBJ2-7
CDR3nt: TGCGCCAGCAGCACCGGACAGGCCTTGGGGTATGAGCAGTACTTC
CDR3aa: CASSTGQALGYEQYF

abundance: NA
v_gene: TRBV3-1/TRBV3-2
d_gene: TRBD1
j_gene: TRBJ2-7
CDR3nt: TGTGCCAGCAGCCAAGAAACAGGGGGTTTGTACTACGAGCAGTACTTC
CDR3aa: CASSQETGGLYYEQYF

abundance: NA
v_gene: TRBV19
d_gene: TRBD1
j_gene: TRBJ1-4
CDR3nt: TGTGCCAGTAGTAGGTCAAGGGGGACAGACAGAGAAAAACTGTTTTTT
CDR3aa: CASSRSRGTDREKLFF

abundance: NA
v_gene: TRBV5-1
d_gene: NA
j_gene: TRBJ2-5
CDR3nt: TGCGCCAGCAGCTTAGTGAGATCCCAAGAGACCCAGTACTTC
CDR3aa: CASSLVRSQETQYF

abundance: NA
v_gene: TRBV4-3
d_gene: TRBD1
j_gene: TRBJ2-5
CDR3nt: TGCGCCAGCAGCCAATTCTCGGGGACAGGGGCAGAGACCCAGTACTTC
CDR3aa: CASSQFSGTGAETQYF

abundance: NA
v_gene: TRBV4-3
d_gene: NA
j_gene: TRBJ2-3
CDR3nt: TGCGCCAGCAGCCAAGTGTTAGGGGCGGCAGATACGCAGTATTTT
CDR3aa: CASSQVLGAADTQYF

abundance: NA
v_gene: TRBV6-5
d_gene: TRBD1
j_gene: TRBJ2-7
CDR3nt: TGTGCCAGCAGTTACTCAAACAGGGGGAGTTACGAGCAGTACTTC
CDR3aa: CASSYSNRGSYEQYF

abundance: NA
v_gene: TRBV12-3/TRBV12-4
d_gene: NA
j_gene: TRBJ1-3
CDR3nt: TGTGCCAGCACCAAGCTCCTTGGAAACACCATATATTTT
CDR3aa: CASTKLLGNTIYF

abundance: NA
v_gene: TRBV7-9
d_gene: NA
j_gene: TRBJ1-5
CDR3nt: TGTGCCAGCAGCCCGCCCGGGGGCAATCAGCCCCAGCATTTT
CDR3aa: CASSPPGGNQPQHF

abundance: NA
v_gene: TRBV7-8
d_gene: TRBD1
j_gene: TRBJ1-5
CDR3nt: TGTGCCAGCAGCTCCAGGGGGAGAAATCAGCCCCAGCATTTT
CDR3aa: CASSSRGRNQPQHF

abundance: few
v_gene: TRBV6-5
d_gene: NA
j_gene: TRBJ2-1
CDR3nt: TGTGCCAGCAGTCCCGGCTACAATGAGCAGTTCTTC
CDR3aa: CASSPGYNEQFF

abundance: NA
v_gene: TRBV6-5
d_gene: NA
j_gene: TRBJ2-7
CDR3nt: TGTGCCAGCACCGACCTGACAGGTCGGAACGAGCAGTACTTC
CDR3aa: CASTDLTGRNEQYF

abundance: NA
v_gene: TRBV6-5
d_gene: TRBD1
j_gene: TRBJ2-7
CDR3nt: TGTGCCAGCAGTTACTCGGGACAGGGGAAACCCTACGAGCAGTACTTC
CDR3aa: CASSYSGQGKPYEQYF

abundance: NA
v_gene: TRBV5-1
d_gene: TRBD2
j_gene: TRBJ2-2
CDR3nt: TGCGCCAGCAGCCCGTGGACTAGCGGGGGGGCCGGGACCGGGGAGCTGTTTTTT
CDR3aa: CASSPWTSGGAGTGELFF

abundance: few
v_gene: TRBV6-5
d_gene: TRBD2
j_gene: TRBJ2-7
CDR3nt: TGTGCCAGCAGTCTAACTAGCGGTGGCTCCTACGAGCAGTACTTC
CDR3aa: CASSLTSGGSYEQYF

abundance: NA
v_gene: TRBV11-3
d_gene: TRBD1
j_gene: TRBJ1-2
CDR3nt: TGTGCCAGCAGCCTTCAGGGGGGTTATGGCTACACCTTC
CDR3aa: CASSLQGGYGYTF

abundance: NA
v_gene: TRBV3-1/TRBV3-2
d_gene: NA
j_gene: TRBJ1-4
CDR3nt: TGTGCCAGCAGCCAGGGCCTTGAAAAACTGTTTTTT
CDR3aa: CASSQGLEKLFF

abundance: NA
v_gene: TRBV10-3
d_gene: TRBD2
j_gene: TRBJ2-5
CDR3nt: TGTGCCATCAGTGACCTGGGACTAGCGGGGGGGTTGGCTAACCAAGAGACCCAGTACTTC
CDR3aa: CAISDLGLAGGLANQETQYF

abundance: NA
v_gene: TRBV6-5
d_gene: TRBD1
j_gene: TRBJ1-2
CDR3nt: TGTGCCAGCAGGCAAGACAGGGCCTGGTCCGGCTACACCTTC
CDR3aa: CASRQDRAWSGYTF

abundance: NA
v_gene: TRBV4-1
d_gene: NA
j_gene: TRBJ2-5
CDR3nt: TGCGCCAGCAGCCAAGATTGGGCGGAGACCCAGTACTTC
CDR3aa: CASSQDWAETQYF

abundance: NA
v_gene: TRBV18
d_gene: NA
j_gene: TRBJ1-2
CDR3nt: TGTGCCAGCTCATCCAGCGGGACTAGCGGTGGCTACACCTTC
CDR3aa: CASSSSGTSGGYTF

abundance: NA
v_gene: TRBV10-3
d_gene: TRBD1
j_gene: TRBJ1-1
CDR3nt: TGTGCCATCAGAGCGGGACAGGTAACTGAAGCTTTCTTT
CDR3aa: CAIRAGQVTEAFF

abundance: NA
v_gene: TRBV18
d_gene: TRBD1
j_gene: TRBJ1-5
CDR3nt: TGTGCCAGCTCACCGGGACAGGCGACTCCCCAGCATTTT
CDR3aa: CASSPGQATPQHF

abundance: NA
v_gene: TRBV4-1
d_gene: NA
j_gene: TRBJ1-5
CDR3nt: TGCGCCAGCAGCCAAGATTCGCGGAGCAATCAGCCCCAGCATTTT
CDR3aa: CASSQDSRSNQPQHF

abundance: NA
v_gene: TRBV27
d_gene: NA
j_gene: TRBJ2-2
CDR3nt: TGTGCCAGCAGTTTTCTTCCACAACCGAACACCGGGGAGCTGTTTTTT
CDR3aa: CASSFLPQPNTGELFF

abundance: few
v_gene: TRBV19
d_gene: TRBD1
j_gene: TRBJ1-5
CDR3nt: TGTGCCAGTAGTTCCGGACAGGTTAGCAATCAGCCCCAGCATTTT
CDR3aa: CASSSGQVSNQPQHF

abundance: NA
v_gene: TRBV7-9
d_gene: TRBD1
j_gene: TRBJ2-7
CDR3nt: TGTGCCAGCAGCTTCGAGACCGGGACAGGGTCCTACGAGCAGTACTTC
CDR3aa: CASSFETGTGSYEQYF

abundance: few
v_gene: TRBV11-3
d_gene: NA
j_gene: TRBJ1-4
CDR3nt: TGTGCCAGCAGCTTATCGGGGGGCAGTGAAAAACTGTTTTTT
CDR3aa: CASSLSGGSEKLFF